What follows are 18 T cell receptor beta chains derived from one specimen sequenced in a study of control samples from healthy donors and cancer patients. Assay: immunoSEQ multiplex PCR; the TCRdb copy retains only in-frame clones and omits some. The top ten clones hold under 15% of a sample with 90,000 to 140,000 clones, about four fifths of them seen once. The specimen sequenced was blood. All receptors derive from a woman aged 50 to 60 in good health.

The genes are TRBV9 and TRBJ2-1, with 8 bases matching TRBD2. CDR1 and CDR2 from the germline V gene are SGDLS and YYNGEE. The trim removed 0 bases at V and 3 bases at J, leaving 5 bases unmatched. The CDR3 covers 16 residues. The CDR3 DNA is TGTGCCAGCAGCGTAGTCACTAGCGGAGTCTACAATGAGCAGTTCTTC. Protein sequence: CASSVVTSGVYNEQFF.

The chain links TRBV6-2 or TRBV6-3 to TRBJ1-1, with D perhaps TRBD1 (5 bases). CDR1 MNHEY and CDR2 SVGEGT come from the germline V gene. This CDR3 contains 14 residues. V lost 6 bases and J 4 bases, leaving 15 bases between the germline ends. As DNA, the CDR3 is TGTGCCAGCAGCCTAAAGGGGACGGGCACTGAAGCTTTCTTT. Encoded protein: CASSLKGTGTEAFF.

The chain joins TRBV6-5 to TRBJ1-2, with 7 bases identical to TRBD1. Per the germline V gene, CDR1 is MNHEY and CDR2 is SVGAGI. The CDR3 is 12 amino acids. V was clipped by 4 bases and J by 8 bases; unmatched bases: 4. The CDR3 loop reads CASSSTGIGYTF. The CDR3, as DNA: TGTGCCAGCAGTTCGACAGGGATCGGCTACACCTTC.

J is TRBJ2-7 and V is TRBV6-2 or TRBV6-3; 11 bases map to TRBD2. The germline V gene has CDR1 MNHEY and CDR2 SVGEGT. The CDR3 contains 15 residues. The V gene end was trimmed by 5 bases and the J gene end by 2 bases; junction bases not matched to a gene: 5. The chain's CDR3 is CASSQRLAGTYEQYF. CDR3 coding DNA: TGTGCCAGCAGTCAACGACTAGCGGGAACCTACGAGCAGTACTTC.

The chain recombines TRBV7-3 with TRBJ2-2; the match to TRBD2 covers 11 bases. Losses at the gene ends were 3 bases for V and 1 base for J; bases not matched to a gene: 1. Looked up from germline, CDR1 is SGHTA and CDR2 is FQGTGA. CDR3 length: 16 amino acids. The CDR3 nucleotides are TGTGCCAGCAGCTTTAGCGGGGGGGAGAACACCGGGGAGCTGTTTTTT. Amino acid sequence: CASSFSGGENTGELFF.

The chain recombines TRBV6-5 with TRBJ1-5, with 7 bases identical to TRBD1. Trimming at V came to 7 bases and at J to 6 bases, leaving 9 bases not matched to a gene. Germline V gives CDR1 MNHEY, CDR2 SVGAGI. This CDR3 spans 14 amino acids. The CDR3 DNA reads TGTGCCAGCACCCCCGGGAGGGGGCGTCAGCCCCAGCATTTT. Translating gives CASTPGRGRQPQHF.

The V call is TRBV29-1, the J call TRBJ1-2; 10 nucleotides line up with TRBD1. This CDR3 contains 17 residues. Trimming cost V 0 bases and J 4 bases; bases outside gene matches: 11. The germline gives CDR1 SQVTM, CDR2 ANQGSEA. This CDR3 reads CSVEDFRTGGLGYGYTF. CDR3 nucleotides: TGCAGCGTTGAAGATTTTCGGACAGGGGGTTTGGGCTATGGCTACACCTTC.

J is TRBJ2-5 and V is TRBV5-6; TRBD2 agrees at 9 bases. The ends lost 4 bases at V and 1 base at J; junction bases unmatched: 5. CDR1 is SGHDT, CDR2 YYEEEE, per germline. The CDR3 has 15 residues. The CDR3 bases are TGTGCCAGCAGCACAGCGGGGGGTATCCAAGAGACCCAGTACTTC. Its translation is CASSTAGGIQETQYF. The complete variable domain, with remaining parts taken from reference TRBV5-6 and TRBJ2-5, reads DAGVTQSPTHLIKTRGQQVTLRCSPKSGHDTVSWYQQALGQGPQFIFQYYEEEERQRGNFPDRFSGHQFPNYSSELNVNALLLGDSALYLCASSTAGGIQETQYFGPGTRLLVL.

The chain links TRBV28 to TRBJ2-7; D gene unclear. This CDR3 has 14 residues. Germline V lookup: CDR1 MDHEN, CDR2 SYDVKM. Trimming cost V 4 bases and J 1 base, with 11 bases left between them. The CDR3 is CASSSGPLSYEQYF. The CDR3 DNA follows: TGTGCCAGCAGTTCCGGGCCTCTATCCTACGAGCAGTACTTC.

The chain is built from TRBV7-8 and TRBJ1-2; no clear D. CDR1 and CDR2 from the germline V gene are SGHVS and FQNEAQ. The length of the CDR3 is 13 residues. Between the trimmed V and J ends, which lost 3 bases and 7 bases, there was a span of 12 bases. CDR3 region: CASSLDPRPGYTF. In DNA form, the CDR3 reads TGTGCCAGCAGCTTGGATCCCCGACCTGGCTACACCTTC.

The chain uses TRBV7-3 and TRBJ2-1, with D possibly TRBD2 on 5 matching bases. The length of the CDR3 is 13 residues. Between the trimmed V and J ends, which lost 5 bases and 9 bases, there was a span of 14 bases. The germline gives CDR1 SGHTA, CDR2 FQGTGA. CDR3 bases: TGTGCCAGCAGCCCAAGTCTAGCTCTTGAGCAGTTCTTC. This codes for CASSPSLALEQFF.

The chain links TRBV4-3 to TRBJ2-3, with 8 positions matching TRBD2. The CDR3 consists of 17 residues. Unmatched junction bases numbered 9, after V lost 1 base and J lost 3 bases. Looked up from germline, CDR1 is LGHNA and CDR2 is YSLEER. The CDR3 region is CASSQGSRSGRTDTQYF. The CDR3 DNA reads TGCGCCAGCAGCCAAGGTTCACGCAGCGGGAGAACAGATACGCAGTATTTT.

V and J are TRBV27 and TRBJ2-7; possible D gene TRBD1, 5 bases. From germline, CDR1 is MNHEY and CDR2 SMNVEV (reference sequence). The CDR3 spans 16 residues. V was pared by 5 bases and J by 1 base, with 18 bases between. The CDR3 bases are TGTGCCAGCAGTCTTACCACCGACACAGGATCCTACGAGCAGTACTTC. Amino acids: CASSLTTDTGSYEQYF.

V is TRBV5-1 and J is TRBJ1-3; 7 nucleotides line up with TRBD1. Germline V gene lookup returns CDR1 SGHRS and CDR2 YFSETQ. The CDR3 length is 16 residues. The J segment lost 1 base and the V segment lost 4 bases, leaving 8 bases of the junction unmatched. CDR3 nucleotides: TGCGCCAGCAGCAGTACAGGGGCCCCTTCTGGAAACACCATATATTTT. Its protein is CASSSTGAPSGNTIYF.

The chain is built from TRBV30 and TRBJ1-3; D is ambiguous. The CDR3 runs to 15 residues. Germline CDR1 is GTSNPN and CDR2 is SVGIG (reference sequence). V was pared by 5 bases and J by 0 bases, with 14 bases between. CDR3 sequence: CAWALGGLSGNTIYF. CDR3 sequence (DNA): TGTGCCTGGGCCCTCGGAGGACTCTCTGGAAACACCATATATTTT.

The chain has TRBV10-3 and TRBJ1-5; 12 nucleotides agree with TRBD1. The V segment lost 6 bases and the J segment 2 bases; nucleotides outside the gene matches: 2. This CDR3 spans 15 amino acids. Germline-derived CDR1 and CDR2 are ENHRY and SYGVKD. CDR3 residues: CAISGTGGGNQPQHF. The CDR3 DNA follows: TGTGCCATCAGCGGGACAGGGGGCGGCAATCAGCCCCAGCATTTT.

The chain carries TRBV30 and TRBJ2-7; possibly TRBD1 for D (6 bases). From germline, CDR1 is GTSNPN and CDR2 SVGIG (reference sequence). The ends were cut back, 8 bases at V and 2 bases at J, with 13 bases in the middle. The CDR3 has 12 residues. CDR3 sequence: CAGDRSTYEQYF. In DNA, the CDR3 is TGTGCCGGAGACAGGTCAACCTACGAGCAGTACTTC.

CDR3 in DNA: TGTGCCAGCGCCCTCTCGTACAGGGAAGAGACCCAGTACTTC. This encodes CASALSYREETQYF. The chain employs TRBV21-1 and TRBJ2-5; TRBD1 is the table's D call and was not checked against the DNA. TRBV21-1 represents a pseudogene. CDR3 length: 14 amino acids.